The present TCR beta chain was sequenced within a study of blood T cell repertoires in COVID-19. Study in general: Collection of acute and convalescent COVID-19 samples took place in the United States, Italy and Spain. Nucleic acid was either cDNA or gDNA, and it came from T cells, B-cell-depleted T cells, or PBMCs.

Per the authors' pipeline: For nucleated cells, counts were estimated from reference gene primer amplification. TCRdb's copy holds only in-frame clones and misses some; the assay was immunoSEQ multiplex PCR. The V and J calls and clone size were taken over from that table, and D and trimming were inferred from the DNA. In the table there are some 300,000 clones, about 91% of which are singletons. CDR3 length equals 15 residues. CDR1 is SNHLY and CDR2 is FYNNEI in the germline V gene. V gave up 8 bases and J gave up 6 bases; unmatched junction bases: 11. The receptor comes from a woman in her thirties who had recovered from COVID-19. Sequencing was carried out using peripheral blood. V usage is TRBV2 and J usage is TRBJ1-5, with 9 positions matching TRBD1. The CDR3 DNA is TGTGCCAGCGGGCAAACAGGGGGCGGAGTTCAGCCCCAGCATTTT. Its translation: CASGQTGGGVQPQHF.